This T cell receptor beta chain is drawn from a study of blood T cells in healthy people across ages. General study findings and limits: Long-lived and aged donors differed, with more naive CD4+ cells and higher diversity in the long-lived. Per-million-T-cell TCR beta diversity fell roughly linearly with age.

From germline, CDR1 is LGHDT and CDR2 YNNKEL (reference sequence). Trimming left V 3 bases short and J 3 bases short, with 6 bases between. CDR3 length equals 12 residues. Alongside a J-beta primer mix, a sample-barcoded 5' primer served in a second PCR lasting 7 to 11 cycles. MiXCR, applied by TCRdb to the 5' RACE reads, yields one record per CDR3 protein. The table has about 780,000 distinct CDR3 sequences, around 50% seen once. Each individual donor underwent a draw of roughly 10 milliliters of peripheral blood. Total RNA, at least 5 micrograms per sample, was extracted from PBMCs. Comments on this clonotype: The antigen is unknown. This sequence may be a read error, since a much larger clone differs from it by one base.

This chain connects TRBV3-1 to TRBJ2-7; unclear D gene. The receptor was derived from a man of 80 years or more in good health. Sequenced input: blood. CDR3 coding DNA: TGTGCCAGCAGCCAGTCCCACTACGAGCAGTACTTC. It translates to CASSQSHYEQYF.